This note documents a single TCR beta chain sequence. This clone's antigen is unknown. Per-base qualities were not stored, and no clone one base away is much larger. This record belongs to a study of human T cells and chemical hapten exposure (dated by TCRdb to the early 2020s). At the level of the whole study: For sensitization, 2% DPC in acetone was applied to a roughly 2 cm by roughly 2 cm area of upper inner arm skin. Throughout the roughly 25-week study period, patients were also given weekly therapeutic DPC doses on the scalp. Patch testing on the upper back used Finn chambers containing 0.01% DPC, with scoring done after 6 days according to International Contact Dermatitis Research Group standards. The mostly female patient cohort included alopecia areata with under or over 50% scalp involvement, alopecia totalis and alopecia universalis. Libraries were pooled for sequencing, and variation in per-sample TCR yields was attributed mainly to small differences in library volumes within the pool. This study followed changes in the peripheral blood TCR repertoire in vivo during primary and secondary sensitization of alopecia patients to the hapten diphenylcyclopropenone (DPC). Patient blood was sampled pre-sensitization (week 0) and at 2, 6 and about 24 weeks after DPC sensitization. Blood for TCR sequencing was provided by twenty-nine alopecia patients at one to four time points (pre-sensitization, 2, 6 and 24 weeks). Overall results and qualifications from the work: Compared with pre-sensitization or healthy control sets, expanded TCRs formed significantly more large CDR3 similarity clusters, which is consistent with antigen-driven responses. Alopecia, a presumed autoimmune disease, was present in all patients, so the immune response of the patients might differ from that of healthy individuals. The number of PT1 expanded TCRs positively correlated with patch test score, significant at thresholds 8, 16 and 32 but not 4. After repeated subsampling, the strength of the expansion versus patch-test correlation and the threshold at which it became significant changed. The number of TCRs above 1 in 1000 frequency did not change with DPC sensitization; there was no evidence of global repertoire structure alterations.

The time point label here, explained by the study, means: pre-sensitization, week 0. Sample treatment or condition, as interpreted from the label and publication: therapeutic diphenylcyclopropenone sensitization with weekly scalp DPC. Blood at each patch-test visit was drawn before the patch test was applied. Patients were considered eligible if aged 18 to 70, diagnosed with alopecia and deemed suitable for DPC therapy, and patients were excluded if pregnant. Total RNA was extracted from unfractionated whole blood that had been collected in Tempus Blood RNA tubes. From the cysteine through the phenylalanine, the CDR3 covers 14 amino acids. Just the 42-base CDR3 DNA is kept, in frame starting at base 1. V lost 3 bases and J lost 9 bases, and the count of bases not matched to a germline gene is 6. The CDR1 and CDR2 encoded by the germline V gene are SGDLS and YYNGEE. The library relied on RACE. The data were produced on a NextSeq 500. Library preparation attached unique molecular identifiers to individual cDNA molecules for quantitative, reproducible TCR counting. Both TCR alpha and TCR beta chains were sequenced from each blood RNA sample. As for the original processing: Samples had a median of approximately 96,000 TCRs, with a range from about 23,224 to 700,000. The Decombinator software suite was used to annotate the V, J and CDR3 of the TCR reads. For PS versus PT1 abundance plots, all samples were subsampled to the same number of TCRs (28,000). TCRs were defined as expanded if absent before sensitization and observed at least eight times at the 2-week time point. TCRdb reanalyzed the raw reads on its own, using fastp at Q25 for trimming and MiXCR for clone calling, and kept in-frame beta chains. Rows with a matching CDR3 protein are joined into one entry that keeps the most common DNA and genes. The V and J calls follow TCRdb's processing rather than the paper's. This sample is represented by nearly 110,000 distinct CDR3 sequences; roughly 12% of them were singletons. The top ten constitute roughly 1.6% of the sample.

Sample: whole blood, taken in connection with sensitization to the hapten diphenylcyclopropenone (DPC). The receptor was isolated from a woman aged 45-65 years with alopecia areata. Some clones in this sample may be carry-over from other donors' samples. The chain was built from TRBV9 and TRBJ1-6; the junction holds 7 bases that match TRBD1. The CDR3 amino acid sequence is: CASSAYRGSSPLHF. The DNA sequence reads TGTGCCAGCAGCGCTTACAGGGGAAGTTCACCCCTCCACTTT.